This TCR beta chain was sequenced in a study of Graves' ophthalmopathy and Graves' hyperthyroidism. Overall study results and limits: A classifier, a 13-signature model, separated ophthalmopathy from stable hyperthyroidism with roughly 86% sensitivity and 75% to 83% specificity. Clonotypes were expanded in thyroid at above 0.001 frequency, and most also appeared in blood.

In this sample, this clonotype turned up many times. Its target is not known. TCR beta CDR3 regions were amplified from RNA transcripts. HTBI-primed RT-PCR formed the first round, and a multiplex PCR formed the second. Via MiXCR, TCRdb re-called the multiplex PCR reads, giving one row per CDR3 protein. The sample has 350,000 to 400,000 distinct CDR3 sequences; approximately 16% are singletons. Clinical symptoms, serum thyroxine, TRAb, thyroid ultrasound and orbital computed tomography were relied on for diagnosis. CDR3 length equals 15 residues. V lost 8 bases, J lost 5 bases, and 22 bases lay in between.

V is TRBV12-3 or TRBV12-4 and J is TRBJ2-7; D is tentatively TRBD1 or TRBD2 (5 bases each). Sequencing used peripheral blood. This receptor was taken from a woman aged 18-29 years with Graves' ophthalmopathy. The CDR3 bases are TGTGCCAGCCCCCGGGGCCGAGGGATGGGAGACGAGCAGTACTTC. It translates to CASPRGRGMGDEQYF.